This passage covers 10 T cell receptor beta chains from one sample sequenced in a study of shared clonotypes between healthy human individuals. This table comes from immunoSEQ multiplex PCR, and its TCRdb copy is limited to in-frame clones, with some not included. The sample holds roughly 2 million clones; roughly 94% are singletons and the top ten take more than 0.1%. Material for sequencing was naive CD4+ T cells sorted from blood. Noted subset: CD45RA+ positively selected. The source of these receptors is a man aged 18 to 29 in good health.

This clone was detected only once. The chain employs TRBV7-2 and TRBJ1-1; maybe TRBD1 (6 bases). The CDR3 runs 14 residues. The V end was cut by 5 bases, the J end by 1 base, with 11 bases between. CDR1 and CDR2 (germline): SGHTA, FQGNSA. The CDR3 is CASSGRGSNTEAFF. DNA of the CDR3: TGTGCCAGCAGCGGAAGGGGGTCGAACACTGAAGCTTTCTTT.

The chain links TRBV2 to TRBJ1-4, with no clear D. The ends were cut back, 8 bases at V and 6 bases at J, with 13 bases in the middle. CDR1 is SNHLY, CDR2 FYNNEI, per germline. This CDR3 has 13 amino acids. CDR3 loop: CASLLDWDEKLFF. In DNA, the CDR3 is TGTGCCAGCCTTTTAGATTGGGATGAAAAACTGTTTTTT.

The rearrangement joins TRBV5-1 to TRBJ2-3; D possibly corresponds to TRBD2 (5 bases). In germline, CDR1 is SGHRS, CDR2 YFSETQ. This CDR3 is 14 amino acids long. The V and J ends lost 0 bases and 4 bases respectively, with 9 bases between them. The CDR3 DNA sequence: TGCGCCAGCAGCTTGGCCGAGGGCGCAGATACGCAGTATTTT. The encoded protein is CASSLAEGADTQYF. Variable domain in full (rest from reference TRBV5-1 and TRBJ2-3): KAGVTQTPRYLIKTRGQQVTLSCSPISGHRSVSWYQQTPGQGLQFLFEYFSETQRNKGNFPGRFSGRQFSNSRSEMNVSTLELGDSALYLCASSLAEGADTQYFGPGTRLTVL.

The DNA of the CDR3 is TGCGCCAGCAGCCAAGGGGGGATTATCTCCGAGCAGTACTTC. It encodes CASSQGGIISEQYF. The chain combines TRBV4-1 with TRBJ2-7, with D perhaps matching TRBD1 or TRBD2 (5 bases each). Germline V gives CDR1 MGHRA, CDR2 YSYEKL. The length of the CDR3 is 14 residues. Between the trimmed V and J ends, which lost 1 base and 6 bases, there was a span of 13 bases.

The chain links TRBV2 to TRBJ2-1, with D perhaps TRBD2 (7 bases). Trimming stripped 7 bases from V and 8 bases from J, with 24 bases between. The CDR3 loop spans 16 amino acids. The germline gives CDR1 SNHLY, CDR2 FYNNEI. The CDR3 sequence is CASTRGGGRLDYEQFF. The CDR3 nucleotides read TGTGCCAGCACTAGGGGGGGCGGACGCCTCGACTATGAGCAGTTCTTC.

The gene calls are TRBV10-1 and TRBJ2-7; 8 bases map to TRBD2. V shed 0 bases and J 0 bases; nucleotides not matched to a gene: 4. The CDR3 spans 16 residues. Looked up from germline, CDR1 is WNHNN and CDR2 is SYGVQD (reference sequence). This CDR3 is CASSESLAGGSYEQYF. As DNA, the CDR3 is TGCGCCAGCAGTGAGTCCCTGGCGGGGGGCTCCTACGAGCAGTACTTC.

The CDR3 sequence: CASSQQGGGYTF. CDR3 DNA: TGCGCCAGCAGCCAACAGGGAGGCGGCTACACCTTC. The J gene is TRBJ1-2, the V gene TRBV5-1; D is possibly TRBD1 (6 bases). Germline lookup yields CDR1 SGHRS and CDR2 YFSETQ. This CDR3 spans 12 amino acids. V was shortened by 4 bases and J by 8 bases, with 12 bases between the two germline ends.

CDR3: CAISAGARNYGYTF. DNA for the CDR3: TGTGCCATCAGTGCGGGTGCCCGAAACTATGGCTACACCTTC. V usage is TRBV10-3 and J usage is TRBJ1-2; no reliable D call. The length of the CDR3 is 14 residues. Germline V gene lookup returns CDR1 ENHRY and CDR2 SYGVKD. Trimming shortened V by 4 bases and J by 2 bases, and 11 bases separated the two germline ends.

Regarding this clone: This may stem from a read error, because a much larger clone lies one nucleotide away. Additional DNA sequences in this sample encode the identical CDR3. The chain employs TRBV11-2 and TRBJ1-1; D gene unclear. The germline V and J ends were trimmed by 1 base and 7 bases, with 7 bases remaining between them. CDR1 and CDR2 from the germline V gene are SGHAT and FQNNGV. This CDR3 region has 12 residues. This CDR3 is CASSLGGYEAFF. The DNA of the CDR3 is TGTGCCAGCAGCTTAGGAGGGTATGAAGCTTTCTTT. Full variable domain (missing parts from reference TRBV11-2 and TRBJ1-1): EAGVAQSPRYKIIEKRQSVAFWCNPISGHATLYWYQQILGQGPKLLIQFQNNGVVDDSQLPKDRFSAERLKGVDSTLKIQPAKLEDSAVYLCASSLGGYEAFFGQGTRLTVV.

This chain connects TRBV10-1 to TRBJ2-3; TRBD2 matches at 9 bases. V lost 6 bases and J lost 2; bases outside the gene matches: 9. CDR1 is WNHNN, CDR2 SYGVQD, per germline (reference sequence). This CDR3 has 16 amino acids. CDR3 nucleotides: TGCGCCAGCAGCTTAACTAGCGGGCTTGACACAGATACGCAGTATTTT. Its protein product is CASSLTSGLDTDTQYF.